This TCR beta chain comes out of a study of cytomegalovirus exposure and HLA in healthy donors listed by TCRdb under 2017. For the study in its entirety: The roughly 670 repertoires of the first cohort and the 120 validation repertoires were produced on the same platform, according to a later analysis. To predict cytomegalovirus infection status, the study combined high-throughput TCR immunosequencing, statistical association of individual TCRs with disease status, and machine learning. The study was designed to test whether signatures of past pathogen exposure could be identified by cataloging public T cell receptors. A separate validation cohort of 90 to 150 different subjects was used in addition to the roughly 620-subject first cohort. Results the study describes overall, beyond this receptor: In a later analysis, TCRs clustered in the first cohort were found to also tend to co-occur in the roughly 120 validation repertoires, with 94% of cluster scores above 0. Most TCR sequences were observed very rarely across donors, whereas some public TCRs were present in many individuals. In vitro tests confirmed that a few of the cytomegalovirus-associated TCR beta chains recognize cytomegalovirus antigens. According to the authors, the approach could potentially be generalized to other disease states and immunological phenotypes. The study listed approximately 150 TCR beta chains as associated with cytomegalovirus. The classifier was reported to diagnose cytomegalovirus status with high specificity and sensitivity in both the original cohort and the validation cohort. A later analysis lacked HLA typing for the validation cohort, so it scored co-occurrence in that cohort across all 130 or so repertoires.

This clone was observed a single time. No antigen is known for it. No much larger clone exists at a distance of one base, and base qualities are not known. From the cysteine through the phenylalanine, the CDR3 covers 16 amino acids. CDR3 DNA is the only sequence kept; it has 48 bases, read in frame from the first base. V is pared back by 6 bases and J by 1 base, with 18 bases lying between the germline termini. In the germline V gene, CDR1 corresponds to SNHLY and CDR2 to FYNNEI. To prepare the library, the immunoSEQ multiplex PCR assay was applied. On the study's bioinformatics: A statistical classification framework was developed to diagnose cytomegalovirus status using the catalog of TCR beta chain sequences. The clones in this table, taken by TCRdb from immuneACCESS, are in-frame only. Not every clone is retained; where verified, under half of the shortfall comes from an unresolved V gene, and the cause of the rest is unknown. V, J and clone size derive from that table, while D and trimming were established from the DNA sequence. The sample records 150,000 to 200,000 clones, more than 70% of which are singletons. The ten top clones hold more than 1.2% of the sample.

The donors belonged to the validation cohort of over a hundred subjects, which was separate from the roughly 680-subject first cohort. The sequence came from a woman between 18 and 30 years old in good health and CMV-seronegative. In this chain, TRBV2 is recombined with TRBJ2-5, with the identity of the D gene unclear. The material sequenced was PBMCs. The DNA reads as follows: TGTGCCAGCAGGGAGATCGCCTATGGTTTCCAAGAGACCCAGTACTTC. Translated, this gives CASREIAYGFQETQYF.